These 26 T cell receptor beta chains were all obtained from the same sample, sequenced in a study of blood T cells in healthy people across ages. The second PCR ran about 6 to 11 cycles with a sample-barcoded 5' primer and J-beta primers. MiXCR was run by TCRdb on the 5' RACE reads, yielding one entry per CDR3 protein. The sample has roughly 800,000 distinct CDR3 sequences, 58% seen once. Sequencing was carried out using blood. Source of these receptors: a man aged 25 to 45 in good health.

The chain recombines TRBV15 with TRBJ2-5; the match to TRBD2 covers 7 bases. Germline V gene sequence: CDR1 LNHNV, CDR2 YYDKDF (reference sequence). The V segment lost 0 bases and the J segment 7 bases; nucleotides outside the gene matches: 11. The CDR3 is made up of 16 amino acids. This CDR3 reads CATSRDLYAREGTQYF. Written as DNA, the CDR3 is TGTGCCACCAGCAGAGATCTATACGCGAGGGAGGGGACCCAGTACTTC.

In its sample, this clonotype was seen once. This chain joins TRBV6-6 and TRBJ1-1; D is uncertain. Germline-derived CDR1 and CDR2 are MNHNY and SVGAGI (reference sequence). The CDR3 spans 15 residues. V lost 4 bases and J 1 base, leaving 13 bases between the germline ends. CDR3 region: CASSSTSLSNTEAFF. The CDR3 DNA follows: TGTGCCAGCAGTTCCACGAGCCTTTCGAACACTGAAGCTTTCTTT.

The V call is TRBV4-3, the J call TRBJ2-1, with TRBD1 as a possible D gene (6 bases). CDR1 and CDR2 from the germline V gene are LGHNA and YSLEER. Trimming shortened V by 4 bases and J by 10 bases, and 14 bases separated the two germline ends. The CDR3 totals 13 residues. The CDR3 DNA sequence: TGCGCCAGCAGCCGAGGACAGTCCTACGAGCAGTTCTTC. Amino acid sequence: CASSRGQSYEQFF.

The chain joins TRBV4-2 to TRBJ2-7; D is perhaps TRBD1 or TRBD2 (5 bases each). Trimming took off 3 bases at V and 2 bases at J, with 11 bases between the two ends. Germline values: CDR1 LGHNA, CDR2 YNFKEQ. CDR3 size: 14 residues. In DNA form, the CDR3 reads TGTGCCAGCAGCCAGGGGGTGAGCCCCTACGAGCAGTACTTC. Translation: CASSQGVSPYEQYF.

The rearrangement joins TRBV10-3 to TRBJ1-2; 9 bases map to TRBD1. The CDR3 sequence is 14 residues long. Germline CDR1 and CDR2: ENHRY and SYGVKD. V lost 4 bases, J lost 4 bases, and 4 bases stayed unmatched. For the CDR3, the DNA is TGTGCCATCAGTGGGACAGGGGAATTCTATGGCTACACCTTC. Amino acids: CAISGTGEFYGYTF.

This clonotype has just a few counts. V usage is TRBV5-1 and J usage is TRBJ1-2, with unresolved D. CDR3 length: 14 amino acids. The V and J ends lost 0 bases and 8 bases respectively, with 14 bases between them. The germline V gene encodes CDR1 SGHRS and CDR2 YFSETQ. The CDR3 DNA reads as TGCGCCAGCAGCTTGGCCTCGGCAGGATGGGGCTACACCTTC. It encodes CASSLASAGWGYTF.

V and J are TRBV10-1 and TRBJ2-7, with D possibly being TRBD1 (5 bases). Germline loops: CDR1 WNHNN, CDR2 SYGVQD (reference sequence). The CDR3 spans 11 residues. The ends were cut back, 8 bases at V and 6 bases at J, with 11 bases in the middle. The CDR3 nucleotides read TGCGCCAGCGGGAACAGGCGCGAGCAGTACTTC. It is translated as CASGNRREQYF.

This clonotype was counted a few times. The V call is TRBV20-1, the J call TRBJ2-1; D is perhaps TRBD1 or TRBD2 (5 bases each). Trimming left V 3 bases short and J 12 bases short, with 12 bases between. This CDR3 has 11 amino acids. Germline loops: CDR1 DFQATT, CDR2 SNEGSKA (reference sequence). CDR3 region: CSARPRDPQFF. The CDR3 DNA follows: TGCAGTGCTAGGCCCCGGGACCCGCAGTTCTTC.

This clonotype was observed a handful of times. The DNA of the CDR3 is TGTGCCAGCAGCGGGTTTAGCCCGGGAGGGCCCACGGATACGCAGTATTTT. Translated, it gives CASSGFSPGGPTDTQYF. The gene calls are TRBV7-2 and TRBJ2-3; 8 bases are a match to TRBD2. J lost 6 bases, V lost 5 bases, and 16 bases had no gene match. The length of the CDR3 is 17 residues. Looked up from germline, CDR1 is SGHTA and CDR2 is FQGNSA.

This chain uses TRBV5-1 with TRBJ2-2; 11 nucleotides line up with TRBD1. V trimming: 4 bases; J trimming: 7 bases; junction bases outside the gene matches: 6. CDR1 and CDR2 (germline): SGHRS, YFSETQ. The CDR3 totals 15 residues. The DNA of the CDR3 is TGCGCCAGCAGCCCAGGACAGGGGGCGTACGGGGAGCTGTTTTTT. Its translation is CASSPGQGAYGELFF. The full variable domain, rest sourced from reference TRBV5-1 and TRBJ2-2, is KAGVTQTPRYLIKTRGQQVTLSCSPISGHRSVSWYQQTPGQGLQFLFEYFSETQRNKGNFPGRFSGRQFSNSRSEMNVSTLELGDSALYLCASSPGQGAYGELFFGEGSRLTVL.

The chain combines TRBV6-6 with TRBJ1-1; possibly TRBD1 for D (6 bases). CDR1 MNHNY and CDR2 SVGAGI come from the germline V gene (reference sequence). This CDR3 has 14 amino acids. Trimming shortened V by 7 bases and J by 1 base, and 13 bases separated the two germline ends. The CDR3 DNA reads TGTGCCAGCACCCCGACAGGTTCGAACACTGAAGCTTTCTTT. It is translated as CASTPTGSNTEAFF.

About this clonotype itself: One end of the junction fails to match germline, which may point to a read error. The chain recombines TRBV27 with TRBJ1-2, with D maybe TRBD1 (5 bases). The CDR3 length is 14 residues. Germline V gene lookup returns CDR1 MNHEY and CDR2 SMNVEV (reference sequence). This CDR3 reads CASSSLRGDYGYTF. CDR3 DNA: TGTGCCAGCAGTTCCCTGCGGGGGGACTATGGATACACCTTC.

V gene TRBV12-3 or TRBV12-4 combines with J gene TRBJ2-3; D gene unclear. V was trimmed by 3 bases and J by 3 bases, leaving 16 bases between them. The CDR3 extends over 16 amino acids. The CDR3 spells CASSFIWTASTDTQYF. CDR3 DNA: TGTGCCAGCAGTTTCATCTGGACGGCTTCTACAGATACGCAGTATTTT.

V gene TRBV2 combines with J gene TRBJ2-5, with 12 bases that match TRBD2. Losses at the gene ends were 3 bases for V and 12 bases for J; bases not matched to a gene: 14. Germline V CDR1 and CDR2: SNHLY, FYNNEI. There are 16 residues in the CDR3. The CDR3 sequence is CASSELAGGGLQVEYF. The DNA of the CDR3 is TGTGCCAGCAGTGAGCTAGCGGGAGGGGGTTTGCAAGTAGAGTACTTC.

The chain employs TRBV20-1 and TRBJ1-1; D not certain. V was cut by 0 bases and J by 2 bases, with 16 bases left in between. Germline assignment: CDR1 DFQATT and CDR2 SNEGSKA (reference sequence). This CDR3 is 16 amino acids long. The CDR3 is CSARDWTHSDNTEAFF. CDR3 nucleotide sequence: TGCAGTGCTAGAGACTGGACCCACTCAGATAACACTGAAGCTTTCTTT.

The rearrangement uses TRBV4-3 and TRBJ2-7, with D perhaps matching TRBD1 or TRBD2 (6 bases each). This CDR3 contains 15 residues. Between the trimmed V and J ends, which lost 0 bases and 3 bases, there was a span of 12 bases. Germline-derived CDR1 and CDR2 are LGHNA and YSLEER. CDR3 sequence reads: CASSQDPGARYEQYF. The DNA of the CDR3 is TGCGCCAGCAGCCAAGATCCGGGGGCTCGCTACGAGCAGTACTTC.

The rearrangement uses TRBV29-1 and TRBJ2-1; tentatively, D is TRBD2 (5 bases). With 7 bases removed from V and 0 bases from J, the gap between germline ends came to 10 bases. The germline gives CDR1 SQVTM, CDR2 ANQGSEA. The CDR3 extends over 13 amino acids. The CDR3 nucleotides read TGCAGCGCTGAGCGGACCTCCTACAATGAGCAGTTCTTC. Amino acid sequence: CSAERTSYNEQFF.

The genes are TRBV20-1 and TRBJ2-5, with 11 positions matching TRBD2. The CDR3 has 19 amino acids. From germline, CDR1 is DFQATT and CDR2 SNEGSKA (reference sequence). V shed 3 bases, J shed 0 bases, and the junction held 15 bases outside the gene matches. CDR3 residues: CSARGVILAGGPYQETQYF. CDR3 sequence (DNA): TGCAGTGCTAGGGGGGTTATTCTAGCGGGGGGACCGTACCAAGAGACCCAGTACTTC.

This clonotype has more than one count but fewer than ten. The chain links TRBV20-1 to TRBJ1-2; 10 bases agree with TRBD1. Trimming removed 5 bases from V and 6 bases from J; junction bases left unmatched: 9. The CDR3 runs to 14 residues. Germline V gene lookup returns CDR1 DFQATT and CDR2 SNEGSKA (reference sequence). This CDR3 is CSAEPGQGIDGYTF. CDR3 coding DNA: TGCAGTGCTGAGCCGGGACAGGGGATTGATGGCTACACCTTC.

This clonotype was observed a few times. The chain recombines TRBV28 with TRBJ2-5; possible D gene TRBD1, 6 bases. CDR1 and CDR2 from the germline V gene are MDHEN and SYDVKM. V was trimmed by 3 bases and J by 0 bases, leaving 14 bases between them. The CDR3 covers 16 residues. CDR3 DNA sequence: TGTGCCAGCAGTTTTTCCTCTGCAGGGGACCAAGAGACCCAGTACTTC. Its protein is CASSFSSAGDQETQYF.

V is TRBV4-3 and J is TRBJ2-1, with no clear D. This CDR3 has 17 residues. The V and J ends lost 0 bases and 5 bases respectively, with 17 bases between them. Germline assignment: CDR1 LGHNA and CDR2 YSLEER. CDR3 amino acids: CASSQEFLVISHNEQFF. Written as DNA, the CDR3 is TGCGCCAGCAGCCAAGAGTTTCTGGTTATTTCCCACAATGAGCAGTTCTTC.

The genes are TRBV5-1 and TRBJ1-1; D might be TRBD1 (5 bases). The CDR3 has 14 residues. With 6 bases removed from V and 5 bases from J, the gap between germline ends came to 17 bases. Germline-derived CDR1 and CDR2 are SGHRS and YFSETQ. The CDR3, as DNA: TGCGCCAGCACCAATAACTTTGGGGGGACTGAAGCTTTCTTT. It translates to CASTNNFGGTEAFF.

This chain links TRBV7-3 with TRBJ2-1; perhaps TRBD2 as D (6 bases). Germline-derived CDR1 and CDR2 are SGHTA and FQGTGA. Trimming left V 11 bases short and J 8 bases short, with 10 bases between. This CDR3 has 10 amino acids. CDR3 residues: CAGGEDEQFF. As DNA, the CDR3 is TGTGCCGGAGGGGAGGATGAGCAGTTCTTC.

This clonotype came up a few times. CDR3 DNA sequence: TGTGCCAGCAGAAAGATTACAGGGGACTATGGCTACACCTTC. The encoded protein is CASRKITGDYGYTF. The chain joins TRBV6-5 to TRBJ1-2, with TRBD1 identical over 7 bases. CDR1 is MNHEY and CDR2 is SVGAGI in the germline V gene. Trimming took 6 bases from V and 3 from J; bases not matched to a gene: 7. CDR3 size: 14 residues.

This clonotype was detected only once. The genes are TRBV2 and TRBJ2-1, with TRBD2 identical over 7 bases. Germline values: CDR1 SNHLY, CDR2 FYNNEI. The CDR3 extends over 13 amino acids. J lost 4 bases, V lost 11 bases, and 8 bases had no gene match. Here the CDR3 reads CAGFGGEYNEQFF. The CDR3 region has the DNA TGTGCCGGATTTGGGGGGGAGTACAATGAGCAGTTCTTC. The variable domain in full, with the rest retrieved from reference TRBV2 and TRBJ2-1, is EPEVTQTPSHQVTQMGQEVILRCVPISNHLYFYWYRQILGQKVEFLVSFYNNEISEKSEIFDDQFSVERPDGSNFTLKIRSTKLEDSAMYFCAGFGGEYNEQFFGPGTRLTVL.

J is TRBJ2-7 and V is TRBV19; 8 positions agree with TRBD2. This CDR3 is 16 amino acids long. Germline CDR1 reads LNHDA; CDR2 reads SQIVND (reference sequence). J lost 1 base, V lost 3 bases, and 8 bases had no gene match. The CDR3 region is CASSISRGGTSYEQYF. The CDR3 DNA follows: TGTGCCAGTAGTATTTCTCGGGGGGGGACTTCCTACGAGCAGTACTTC.